These 24 T cell receptor beta chains were all obtained from the same sample, sequenced in a study of identical twins. TCRdb redid the calling of the 5' RACE reads with MiXCR, one entry per CDR3 protein. Among about 920,000 distinct CDR3 sequences listed, 10% to 15% were seen once. These records were also assigned to another study, of yellow fever vaccine responses in identical twins.

Specimen: PBMCs. The receptors come from a woman under 30 in good health.

The chain carries TRBV2 and TRBJ1-1, with TRBD1 as a possible D gene (5 bases). CDR1 and CDR2 (germline): SNHLY, FYNNEI. The CDR3 length is 14 residues. Trimming shortened V by 8 bases and J by 4 bases, and 17 bases separated the two germline ends. The CDR3 spells CASGRVVGGTEAFF. The CDR3 DNA is TGTGCCAGCGGCAGGGTTGTGGGTGGCACTGAAGCTTTCTTT.

This clonotype was counted a single time. This clone may be a read error of a much larger clone one base away. The rearrangement links TRBV6-5 to TRBJ1-1; 8 bases fit TRBD1. Germline CDR1 reads MNHEY; CDR2 reads SVGAGI. This CDR3 has 15 residues. The V segment lost 4 bases and the J segment 2 bases; nucleotides outside the gene matches: 6. This chain's CDR3 is CASSLRTGSNTEAFF. In nucleotides, the CDR3 is TGTGCCAGCAGTTTAAGGACAGGGAGCAACACTGAAGCTTTCTTT.

This clonotype showed up just a few times. The rearrangement links TRBV20-1 to TRBJ1-4; the D gene is possibly TRBD1 (5 bases). Trimming cost V 1 base and J 3 bases, with 12 bases left between them. The germline V gene has CDR1 DFQATT and CDR2 SNEGSKA (reference sequence). The CDR3 covers 15 residues. CDR3: CSARVIDRANEKLFF. The CDR3 DNA follows: TGCAGTGCTAGAGTGATCGACAGAGCTAATGAAAAACTGTTTTTT.

A few counts support this clonotype. J is TRBJ1-1 and V is TRBV4-1, with D unclear. This CDR3 contains 16 residues. Between the trimmed V and J ends, which lost 5 bases and 1 base, there was a span of 17 bases. Per the germline V gene, CDR1 is MGHRA and CDR2 is YSYEKL. The CDR3 bases are TGCGCCAGCAGCTCAAGAGGCACCGACACGAACACTGAAGCTTTCTTT. Protein: CASSSRGTDTNTEAFF.

The table lists this clonotype with a count of one. J is TRBJ2-4 and V is TRBV20-1; TRBD2 matches at 14 bases. There are 16 residues in the CDR3. Trimming at V came to 4 bases and at J to 4 bases, leaving 6 bases not matched to a gene. Germline values: CDR1 DFQATT, CDR2 SNEGSKA (reference sequence). The DNA for the CDR3 is TGCAGTGCTATGACTAGCGGGGGGGGGATTAAAAACATTCAGTACTTC. Protein: CSAMTSGGGIKNIQYF.

In this sample, this clonotype turned up many times. V is TRBV20-1 and J is TRBJ2-1; 12 bases agree with TRBD2. J was trimmed by 5 bases and V by 1 base; bases with no gene match: 6. The CDR3 covers 16 residues. Germline CDR1 and CDR2: DFQATT and SNEGSKA (reference sequence). The CDR3 bases are TGCAGTGCTAGAGTTTACCCTAGCGGGAGGGACAATGAGCAGTTCTTC. It specifies CSARVYPSGRDNEQFF.

This chain connects TRBV15 to TRBJ1-5; 8 bases are shared with TRBD1. Germline values: CDR1 LNHNV, CDR2 YYDKDF (reference sequence). The CDR3 is 15 amino acids. With V trimmed by 8 bases and J by 7 bases, 13 bases remained unmatched. CDR3 amino acids: CATVGSRGLGQPQHF. CDR3 nucleotides: TGTGCCACCGTGGGAAGCAGGGGGCTTGGACAGCCCCAGCATTTT.

This chain links TRBV7-9 with TRBJ2-1, with D unresolved. CDR3 length: 15 amino acids. Trimming cost V 5 bases and J 0 bases, with 11 bases left between them. Germline CDR1 SEHNR, CDR2 FQNEAQ (reference sequence). CDR3 nucleotides: TGTGCCAGCAGCGTCAATCAGAACTCCTACAATGAGCAGTTCTTC. Translated: CASSVNQNSYNEQFF. The entire variable domain, with the rest obtained from reference TRBV7-9 and TRBJ2-1, is as follows: DTGVSQNPRHKITKRGQNVTFRCDPISEHNRLYWYRQTLGQGPEFLTYFQNEAQLEKSRLLSDRFSAERPKGSFSTLEIQRTEQGDSAMYLCASSVNQNSYNEQFFGPGTRLTVL.

The chain uses TRBV6-1 and TRBJ2-1; D perhaps matches TRBD1 (5 bases). The V gene lost 6 bases and the J gene lost 7 bases, with 13 bases spanning the gap. There are 13 residues in the CDR3. Germline V gene data show CDR1 as MNHNS and CDR2 as SASEGT. The CDR3 bases are TGTGCCAGCAGAGAGGCAGGGCGTAATGAGCAGTTCTTC. Translation: CASREAGRNEQFF.

This clonotype was seen only a few times. The J gene is TRBJ1-6, the V gene TRBV20-1; TRBD1 might be the D (5 bases). Germline CDR1 is DFQATT and CDR2 is SNEGSKA (reference sequence). V gave up 5 bases and J gave up 7 bases, with 21 bases separating them. CDR3 size: 16 residues. The CDR3 reads CSAYTGTVQGNSPLHF. As DNA, the CDR3 is TGCAGTGCTTATACCGGGACGGTCCAAGGAAATTCACCCCTCCACTTT.

This chain uses TRBV29-1 with TRBJ1-3; D uncertain. This CDR3 contains 14 residues. Germline V CDR1 and CDR2: SQVTM, ANQGSEA. V lost 3 bases and J lost 0, with 9 bases in between. CDR3 in amino acids: CSVEGRLSGNTIYF. As DNA, the CDR3 is TGCAGCGTTGAGGGTCGCCTCTCTGGAAACACCATATATTTT.

The chain employs TRBV7-6 and TRBJ2-7; D is uncertain. The CDR3 is 14 amino acids. Germline assignment: CDR1 SGHVS and CDR2 FNYEAQ. V was shortened by 2 bases and J by 5 bases, with 13 bases between the two germline ends. The CDR3 sequence is CASSLWPEDDEQYF. The CDR3 DNA reads as TGTGCCAGCAGCTTATGGCCCGAGGATGACGAGCAGTACTTC.

This clonotype was counted between two and nine times. The chain couples TRBV6-2 or TRBV6-3 to TRBJ1-5; D not resolved. V was clipped by 2 bases and J by 3 bases, with 11 bases between them. The CDR3 covers 15 residues. In germline, CDR1 is MNHEY, CDR2 SVGEGT. In DNA, the CDR3 is TGTGCCAGCAGTTACCCCTGGCAATACAATCAGCCCCAGCATTTT. Residues: CASSYPWQYNQPQHF.

The sample holds a few counts of this clonotype. The chain recombines TRBV19 with TRBJ2-7, with D possibly being TRBD2 (5 bases). This CDR3 is 14 amino acids long. In germline, CDR1 is LNHDA, CDR2 SQIVND (reference sequence). V gave up 2 bases and J gave up 0 bases, with 8 bases separating them. Here the CDR3 DNA reads TGTGCCAGTAGTATAACGGGGAGCTCCTACGAGCAGTACTTC. Its protein is CASSITGSSYEQYF.

This chain connects TRBV18 to TRBJ2-1, with a weak D call TRBD2 (6 bases). CDR1 and CDR2 (germline): KGHSH, LQKENI. V shed 4 bases and J shed 4 bases, with 14 bases lying between them. This CDR3 contains 15 residues. CDR3 region: CASSQRLGQYNEQFF. CDR3 DNA: TGTGCCAGCTCACAACGACTAGGGCAGTACAATGAGCAGTTCTTC.

The rearrangement links TRBV27 to TRBJ1-6; 10 bases match TRBD1. CDR3 length: 16 residues. V lost 4 bases to trimming and J lost 6 bases; unmatched junction nucleotides: 6. Germline assignment: CDR1 MNHEY and CDR2 SMNVEV (reference sequence). The CDR3 DNA reads as TGTGCCAGCAGTTCGGGACAGGGGCAGGGTAATTCACCCCTCCACTTT. Encoded protein: CASSSGQGQGNSPLHF.

CDR3 sequence reads: CASSLKGGLGDTQYF. In nucleotides, the CDR3 is TGTGCCAGCAGCTTAAAAGGCGGCCTCGGAGATACGCAGTATTTT. The rearrangement links TRBV7-2 to TRBJ2-3; D not resolved. V was shortened by 2 bases and J by 5 bases, with 14 bases between the two germline ends. The CDR3 is made up of 15 amino acids. Germline CDR1 reads SGHTA; CDR2 reads FQGNSA.

This clonotype was seen a handful of times. The V gene is TRBV19, the J gene TRBJ2-5; TRBD2 aligns across 10 bases. Trimming took 3 bases from V and 2 from J; bases not matched to a gene: 12. Germline V lookup: CDR1 LNHDA, CDR2 SQIVND (reference sequence). There are 18 residues in the CDR3. The CDR3 nucleotides read TGTGCCAGTAGTATTGGACCAGCGGGAGGGCCGAAACAAGAGACCCAGTACTTC. Protein sequence: CASSIGPAGGPKQETQYF. Full variable domain (outside the CDR3, taken from reference TRBV19 and TRBJ2-5): DGGITQSPKYLFRKEGQNVTLSCEQNLNHDAMYWYRQDPGQGLRLIYYSQIVNDFQKGDIAEGYSVSREKKESFPLTVTSAQKNPTAFYLCASSIGPAGGPKQETQYFGPGTRLLVL.

The sample holds a few counts of this clonotype. The V and J genes are TRBV11-2 and TRBJ2-7; no reliable D call. V lost 3 bases, J lost 4 bases, and 10 bases lay in between. Germline CDR1 reads SGHAT; CDR2 reads FQNNGV. This CDR3 contains 13 residues. The CDR3: CASSFQLGYEQYV. DNA for the CDR3: TGTGCCAGCAGCTTCCAGTTGGGATACGAGCAGTACGTC.

The chain recombines TRBV10-3 with TRBJ2-1, with a weak D call TRBD2 (6 bases). V shed 8 bases and J shed 8 bases, with 10 bases lying between them. Germline V gene lookup returns CDR1 ENHRY and CDR2 SYGVKD. This CDR3 is built from 11 residues. The DNA of the CDR3 is TGTGCCATCGGTGGGGGGTATGAGCAGTTCTTC. Translation: CAIGGGYEQFF.

V and J are TRBV24-1 and TRBJ2-3; D is unresolved. Trimming cost V 0 bases and J 0 bases, with 6 bases left between them. CDR1 and CDR2 from the germline V gene are KGHDR and SFDVKD. There are 15 residues in the CDR3. The CDR3 protein is CATSDLLDSTDTQYF. The DNA of the CDR3 is TGTGCCACCAGTGATTTGCTGGACAGCACAGATACGCAGTATTTT.

This clonotype was seen many times. CDR3 sequence reads: CASSQGPYGYTF. CDR3 in DNA: TGTGCCAGCAGCCAAGGACCCTATGGCTACACCTTC. This chain uses TRBV3-1 with TRBJ1-2; D not certain. Trimming stripped 1 base from V and 4 bases from J, with 4 bases between. Germline assignment: CDR1 LGHDT and CDR2 YNNKEL (reference sequence). The CDR3 is 12 amino acids. The full variable domain, its missing parts supplied by reference TRBV3-1 and TRBJ1-2, is DTAVSQTPKYLVTQMGNDKSIKCEQNLGHDTMYWYKQDSKKFLKIMFSYNNKELIINETVPNRFSPKSPDKAHLNLHINSLELGDSAVYFCASSQGPYGYTFGSGTRLTVV.

The gene calls are TRBV12-3 or TRBV12-4 and TRBJ1-5; 11 bases fit TRBD1. After removal of 5 bases from V and 6 bases from J, the junction contained 6 bases not matched to a gene. The CDR3 is made up of 15 amino acids. The CDR3 is CASSIGQGAFQPQHF. CDR3 coding DNA: TGTGCCAGCAGTATCGGACAGGGGGCTTTTCAGCCCCAGCATTTT.

This clonotype came up a few times. V and J are TRBV5-1 and TRBJ1-1; D remains ambiguous. Deletions cut 5 bases from V and 1 base from J, with 6 bases between. This CDR3 comprises 12 residues. The V gene's germline CDR1 is SGHRS and CDR2 YFSETQ. The CDR3 spells CASRLANTEAFF. The CDR3 nucleotides read TGCGCCAGCAGGCTGGCGAACACTGAAGCTTTCTTT.